This T cell receptor beta chain originates from a study of CD8 T cells in ankylosing spondylitis. Regarding the study as a whole: Disease-linked clones were found to be CD8+ and relatively rare in peripheral blood. A subset of motif variants has previously been described in the synovial fluid and blood of reactive arthritis. Disease-linked clones reportedly showed significant enrichment in matched ankylosing spondylitis synovial fluid. What seemed typical of ankylosing spondylitis blood was a TCR beta motif built from 8 or 9 highly homologous variants.

Construction of TCR beta libraries was performed using quantitative 5'-RACE with molecular barcodes. One entry per CDR3 protein results from TCRdb running MiXCR on the 5' RACE reads. This table has around 770,000 distinct CDR3 sequences, around 11% appearing once. This clonotype has only a few counts. No antigen is known for it. The source material was blood, either unsorted or a sorted T cell fraction (not recorded which). The sequence derives from a male donor with ankylosing spondylitis.

The DNA for the CDR3 is TGTGCCAGCAGCCTACAGGGGGTGTTGGGGTGGGGTAGCTCCTACAATGAGCAGTTCTTC. Its translation is CASSLQGVLGWGSSYNEQFF. The chain uses TRBV11-1 and TRBJ2-1; 8 bases are a match to TRBD1. Germline V gives CDR1 SGHAT, CDR2 FQDESV (reference sequence). V gave up 5 bases and J gave up 0 bases; unmatched junction bases: 18. The CDR3 totals 20 residues.